This T cell receptor beta chain was recovered during a study of blood T cell repertoires in COVID-19. Across the study: Samples of COVID-19 (acute and convalescent) were obtained from the United States, Italy and Spain. Nucleic acid was either cDNA or gDNA, and it came from T cells, B-cell-depleted T cells, or PBMCs.

One Seattle source followed patients from active infection through their disease course. How the authors handled the data: Reference gene primers were amplified, and this amplification served to estimate nucleated cell counts. Clones were sequenced by immunoSEQ multiplex PCR, and TCRdb holds only the in-frame ones, with some missing. The V and J calls and clone size come from that table; D and trimming were worked out from the DNA. The repertoire holds 150,000 or so clones, with over 80% as singletons. With 7 bases removed from V and 5 bases from J, the gap between germline ends came to 15 bases. This CDR3 spans 15 amino acids. Germline CDR1 reads SGHTA; CDR2 reads FQGNSA.

Sequenced: peripheral blood. The TCR sequence derives from a man aged 30 to 39 with COVID-19, enrolled during active disease. J is TRBJ1-6 and V is TRBV7-2; possibly TRBD1 for D (5 bases). The CDR3 reads CASTLGLRNNSPLHF. The CDR3 DNA reads as TGTGCCAGCACCCTGGGACTTAGAAATAATTCACCCCTCCACTTT.